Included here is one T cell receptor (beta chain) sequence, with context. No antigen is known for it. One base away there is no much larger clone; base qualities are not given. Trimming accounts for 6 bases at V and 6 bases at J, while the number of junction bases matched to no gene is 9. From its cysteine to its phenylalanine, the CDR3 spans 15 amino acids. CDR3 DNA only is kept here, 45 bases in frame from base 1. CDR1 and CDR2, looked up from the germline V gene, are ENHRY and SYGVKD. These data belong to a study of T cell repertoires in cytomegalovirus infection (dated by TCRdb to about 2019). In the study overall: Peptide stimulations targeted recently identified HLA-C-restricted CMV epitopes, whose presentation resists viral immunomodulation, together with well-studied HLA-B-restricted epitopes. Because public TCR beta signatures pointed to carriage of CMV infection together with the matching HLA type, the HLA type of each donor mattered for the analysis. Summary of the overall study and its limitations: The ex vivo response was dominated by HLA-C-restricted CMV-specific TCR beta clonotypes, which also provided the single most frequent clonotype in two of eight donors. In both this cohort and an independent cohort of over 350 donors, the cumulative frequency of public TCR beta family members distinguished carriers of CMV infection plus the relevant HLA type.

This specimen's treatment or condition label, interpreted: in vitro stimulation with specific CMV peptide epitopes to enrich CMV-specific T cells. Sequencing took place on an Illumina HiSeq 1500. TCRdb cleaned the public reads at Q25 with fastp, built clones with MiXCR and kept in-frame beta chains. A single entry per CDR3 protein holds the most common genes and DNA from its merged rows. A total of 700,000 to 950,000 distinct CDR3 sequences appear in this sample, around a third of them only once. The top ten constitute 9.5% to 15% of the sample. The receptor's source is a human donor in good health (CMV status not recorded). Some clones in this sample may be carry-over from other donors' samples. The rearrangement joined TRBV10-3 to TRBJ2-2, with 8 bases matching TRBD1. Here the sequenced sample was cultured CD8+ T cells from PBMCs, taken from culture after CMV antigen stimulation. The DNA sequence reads TGTGCCATCAGAACGACCTGGACAGGGCCCGGGGAGCTGTTTTTT. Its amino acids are CAIRTTWTGPGELFF.